This T cell receptor (beta chain) came from a study of identical twins. Study-wide points: Cord blood's abundant beta clonotypes had fewer insertions, unlike memory repertoires.

This CDR3 is 14 amino acids long. With 5 bases clipped from V and 5 bases from J, the junction kept 8 bases outside the gene matches. The germline V gene has CDR1 SGHRS and CDR2 YFSETQ. Addition of a universal primer site occurred through template switching, and cDNA carried unique molecular identifiers. TCRdb recomputed calls from the 5' RACE reads with MiXCR, one row per CDR3 protein. The sample yields hundreds of thousands of distinct CDR3 sequences, approximately 6% seen once. In the case of this clonotype: Its specificity is not known.

The V call is TRBV5-1, the J call TRBJ2-7, with 9 bases matching TRBD2. Sequenced sample: naive T cells sorted from blood. The source is a man between 18 and 29 years old in good health. This CDR3 reads CASSLAGGPNEQYV. The CDR3 DNA follows: TGCGCCAGCAGTCTGGCGGGAGGGCCAAACGAGCAGTACGTC.